The entry below describes one T cell receptor (beta chain). The sample belongs to a study of blood T cell repertoires in COVID-19. Study at large: There were acute and convalescent COVID-19 samples, and they came from the United States, Italy and Spain. T cells, B-cell-depleted T cells, or PBMCs provided the cDNA or gDNA that served as material.

Original data processing: Estimation of nucleated cell counts relied on the amplification of reference gene primers. The method was immunoSEQ multiplex PCR; TCRdb's version includes in-frame clones alone and lacks a portion of them. From that table come the V and J calls and clone size; the DNA was used to work out D and trimming. The sample shows 70,000 or so clones, roughly 84% of them seen only once. Trimming pared 5 bases from V and 2 bases from J, leaving 12 bases between. CDR3 length: 14 amino acids. Germline lookup yields CDR1 MNHEY and CDR2 SVGAGI. This chain uses TRBV6-5 with TRBJ2-5; no firm D call. The clonotype comes from a woman older than 75 with active or convalescent COVID-19. The specimen was peripheral blood. The CDR3 DNA follows: TGTGCCAGCAGTACGGTCCTGTCTCAAGAGACCCAGTACTTC. Amino acids: CASSTVLSQETQYF.